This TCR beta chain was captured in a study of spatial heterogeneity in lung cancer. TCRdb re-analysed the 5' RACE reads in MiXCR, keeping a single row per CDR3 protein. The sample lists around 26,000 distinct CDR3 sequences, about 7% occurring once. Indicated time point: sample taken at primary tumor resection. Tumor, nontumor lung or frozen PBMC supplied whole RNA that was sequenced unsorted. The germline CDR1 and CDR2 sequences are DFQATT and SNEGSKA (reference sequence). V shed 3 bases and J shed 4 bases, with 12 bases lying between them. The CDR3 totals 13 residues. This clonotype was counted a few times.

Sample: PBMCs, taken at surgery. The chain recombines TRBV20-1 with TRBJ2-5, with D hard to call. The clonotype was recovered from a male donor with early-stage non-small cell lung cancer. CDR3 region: CSARWLARETQYF. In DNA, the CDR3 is TGCAGTGCTAGGTGGTTAGCTCGAGAGACCCAGTACTTC.